Listed below are T cell receptor beta chains from one sample, sequenced in a study of CD8+CD57+ T cells in acquired aplastic anemia. One entry per CDR3 protein, called by TCRdb with MiXCR from the reads. Of 150,000 or so distinct CDR3 sequences in the sample, 40% to 50% were seen once. Specimen: sorted CD4+, CD8+, or CD8+CD57+ T cells (not recorded which) from PBMCs. The receptors here all came from a human donor with aplastic anemia. CDR3s include the opening cysteine and the closing phenylalanine or tryptophan. A D gene is named only where the DNA matches it firmly. Rows may omit the clone size; those that give it use once, few, many or a size class.

clone_size j_call v_call d_call cdr3_length cdr3_nt cdr3_aa
many TRBJ2-1 TRBV7-9 - 12 TGTGCCAGCAGCTTACAGCTTCTTGAGCAGTTCTTC CASSLQLLEQFF
many TRBJ2-7 TRBV20-1 TRBD1 13 TGCAGTGCCCAACAGGGGACGACCTACGAGCAGTACTTC CSAQQGTTYEQYF
- TRBJ1-2 TRBV29-1 - 14 TGCAGCGTTGGTAGTGAGGCAGGCCGCGGGGGCTACACCTTC CSVGSEAGRGGYTF
many TRBJ1-2 TRBV20-1 TRBD1 17 TGCAGTGCCCGGGGAGAAGGACAGGGTCTCTCTAACTATGGCTACACCTTC CSARGEGQGLSNYGYTF
- TRBJ1-1 TRBV7-8 - 15 TGTGCCAGCAGCAACAGGAACGAACTGGGGACTGAAGCTTTCTTT CASSNRNELGTEAFF
many TRBJ2-1 TRBV14 - 15 TGTGCCAGCAGCCAAGATACAAGGCGGTACAATGAGCAGTTCTTC CASSQDTRRYNEQFF
- TRBJ1-2 TRBV27 TRBD1 15 TGTGCCAGCAGTTACAAGGGGGCAGCCGACTATGGCTACACCTTC CASSYKGAADYGYTF
- TRBJ2-2 TRBV20-1 TRBD1 15 TGCAGTGCTAGACGGACAGGGCCGAACACCGGGGAGCTGTTTTTT CSARRTGPNTGELFF
- TRBJ1-4 TRBV5-1 TRBD1 16 TGCGCCAGCAGCTGGGGACCGGGACAGCCAAATGAAAAACTGTTTTTT CASSWGPGQPNEKLFF
many TRBJ2-6 TRBV6-4 - 14 TGTGCCAGCAGTCGGGACTCTGGGGCCAACGTCCTGACTTTC CASSRDSGANVLTF
- TRBJ2-7 TRBV6-1 TRBD1 15 TGTGCCAGCACTGCTGTGGTAACAGGGGGATACGAGCAGTACTTC CASTAVVTGGYEQYF